Listed here are 26 T cell receptor beta chains from one sample, sequenced in a study of T cell repertoires in cytomegalovirus infection. These receptors lack a known antigen. Each CDR3 protein gets one entry after TCRdb re-called the reads with MiXCR. This repertoire shows about 830,000 distinct CDR3 sequences, 30% to 35% found once; its top ten account for about an eighth. Sequenced material: cultured CD8+ T cells from PBMCs, taken from culture after CMV antigen stimulation. These receptors were collected from a human donor in good health (CMV status not recorded). Some clones in this sample may be carry-over from other donors' samples.

The V and J genes are TRBV27 and TRBJ2-1, with D perhaps matching TRBD2 (6 bases). Germline values: CDR1 MNHEY, CDR2 SMNVEV (reference sequence). The V end lost 3 bases, the J end lost 8 bases, and 14 bases lay between the germline ends. The CDR3 totals 14 residues. The CDR3 DNA reads as TGTGCCAGCAGTTTGACTAGAGCGGCCGATGAGCAGTTCTTC. This sequence encodes CASSLTRAADEQFF.

This clonotype came up once. The rearrangement links TRBV20-1 to TRBJ2-3, with TRBD2 matching over 7 bases. Germline V gene sequence: CDR1 DFQATT, CDR2 SNEGSKA (reference sequence). The CDR3 has 14 amino acids. V trimming: 4 bases; J trimming: 0 bases; junction bases outside the gene matches: 4. The CDR3 loop is CSATVGGSTDTQYF. CDR3 DNA: TGCAGTGCTACAGTGGGGGGGAGCACAGATACGCAGTATTTT.

The chain combines TRBV12-3 or TRBV12-4 with TRBJ2-2; the match to TRBD1 covers 9 bases. The CDR3 consists of 21 residues. The junction had 21 bases not matched to a gene; V was cut back by 3 bases and J by 4 bases. The CDR3 region has the DNA TGTGCCAGCAGTTTTAGTTCCCCCCCACGGACAGGGGATGAGGGCACCGGGGAGCTGTTTTTT. Translating it yields CASSFSSPPRTGDEGTGELFF.

V gene TRBV7-9 combines with J gene TRBJ1-4; TRBD1 agrees at 9 bases. CDR3 length: 16 residues. The V segment lost 3 bases and the J segment 8 bases; nucleotides outside the gene matches: 10. Germline CDR1 and CDR2: SEHNR and FQNEAQ (reference sequence). CDR3 amino acids: CASSFPDHRGREKLFF. The CDR3 nucleotides read TGTGCCAGCAGCTTCCCGGACCACAGGGGGCGCGAAAAACTGTTTTTT.

The rearrangement uses TRBV20-1 and TRBJ2-4; no definite D call. Trimming took 6 bases from V and 0 from J, leaving 18 bases between them. CDR1 and CDR2 (germline): DFQATT, SNEGSKA (reference sequence). The CDR3 totals 16 residues. For the CDR3, the DNA is TGCAGTGCAGCACCACCCCTAACTCAAGCCAAAAACATTCAGTACTTC. Protein sequence: CSAAPPLTQAKNIQYF.

The chain uses TRBV11-2 and TRBJ1-5; D gene ambiguous. The CDR3 extends over 13 amino acids. Germline CDR1 is SGHAT and CDR2 is FQNNGV. The germline V and J ends were trimmed by 4 bases and 6 bases, with 10 bases remaining between them. The CDR3 DNA reads as TGTGCCAGCAGCTCCTCTATCCGTCAGCCCCAGCATTTT. Encoded protein: CASSSSIRQPQHF.

In its sample, this clonotype was seen once. The chain has TRBV19 and TRBJ2-3; 7 bases fit TRBD2. Unmatched junction bases numbered 4, after V lost 0 bases and J lost 1 base. The CDR3 has 16 amino acids. Germline-derived CDR1 and CDR2 are LNHDA and SQIVND (reference sequence). The CDR3 loop is CASSIDGGGGTDTQYF. In nucleotides, the CDR3 is TGTGCCAGTAGTATAGATGGGGGGGGGGGCACAGATACGCAGTATTTT. Using reference TRBV19 and TRBJ2-3 for the parts outside the CDR3, the full variable domain is DGGITQSPKYLFRKEGQNVTLSCEQNLNHDAMYWYRQDPGQGLRLIYYSQIVNDFQKGDIAEGYSVSREKKESFPLTVTSAQKNPTAFYLCASSIDGGGGTDTQYFGPGTRLTVL.

This clonotype showed up just a few times. This rearrangement joins TRBV2 to TRBJ2-1; D tentatively reads TRBD1 or TRBD2 (5 bases each). Looked up from germline, CDR1 is SNHLY and CDR2 is FYNNEI. Trimming cost V 2 bases and J 9 bases, with 14 bases left between them. The CDR3 is 14 amino acids. The CDR3 region has the DNA TGTGCCAGCAGTGAACCGGGACCGGACGGTGAGCAGTTCTTC. As protein: CASSEPGPDGEQFF.

The CDR3: CASTSGQGSYNEQFF. The CDR3 nucleotides are TGTGCCAGTACATCGGGACAGGGTTCCTACAATGAGCAGTTCTTC. This chain links TRBV6-6 with TRBJ2-1, with 9 bases matching TRBD1. The V gene end was trimmed by 9 bases and the J gene end by 1 base; junction bases not matched to a gene: 7. In germline, CDR1 is MNHNY, CDR2 SVGAGI (reference sequence). This CDR3 has 15 amino acids.

The chain is built from TRBV7-1 and TRBJ2-7, with D perhaps matching TRBD1 (6 bases). TRBV7-1 is flagged as an ORF with uncertain function. Trimming took off 5 bases at V and 3 bases at J, with 11 bases between the two ends. The CDR3 totals 13 residues. CDR3 loop: CASSNGQFYEQYF. The CDR3 bases are TGTGCCAGCAGCAATGGACAGTTCTACGAGCAGTACTTC.

This clonotype came up many times. This chain uses TRBV12-3 or TRBV12-4 with TRBJ1-3; D is unresolved. This CDR3 region has 15 residues. Between the trimmed V and J ends, which lost 1 base and 4 bases, there was a span of 11 bases. CDR3 amino acids: CASSLERTSGNTIYF. The CDR3 nucleotides are TGTGCCAGCAGTTTAGAGCGGACCTCGGGAAACACCATATATTTT.

This clonotype was counted between two and nine times. V and J are TRBV29-1 and TRBJ2-1, with 9 bases matching TRBD1. Germline V gene data show CDR1 as SQVTM and CDR2 as ANQGSEA. The CDR3 extends over 14 amino acids. Trimming removed 1 base from V and 2 bases from J; junction bases left unmatched: 0. The CDR3 nucleotides are TGCAGCGTTGAAGGGACAGGGGCCTACAATGAGCAGTTCTTC. Translating gives CSVEGTGAYNEQFF.

This rearrangement joins TRBV15 to TRBJ2-2, with 7 bases aligning to TRBD1. Per germline, CDR1 LNHNV and CDR2 YYDKDF (reference sequence). The CDR3 runs 17 residues. V shed 0 bases, J shed 0 bases, and the junction held 4 bases outside the gene matches. The CDR3, as DNA: TGTGCCACCAGCAGAGATCTTGGGACAGCGAACACCGGGGAGCTGTTTTTT. Encoded protein: CATSRDLGTANTGELFF.

This clonotype was counted only a few times. The rearrangement uses TRBV10-3 and TRBJ1-5; 7 bases match TRBD1. The CDR3 has 13 residues. Germline lookup yields CDR1 ENHRY and CDR2 SYGVKD. Trimming at V came to 8 bases and at J to 2 bases, leaving 3 bases not matched to a gene. CDR3 loop: CAIGDSGNQPQHF. The CDR3 bases are TGTGCCATCGGGGACAGTGGCAATCAGCCCCAGCATTTT.

This clonotype is a singleton in its sample. This chain joins TRBV5-1 and TRBJ2-1; a possible D gene is TRBD1 (6 bases). V was trimmed by 0 bases and J by 5 bases, leaving 9 bases between them. The CDR3 totals 14 residues. Per germline, CDR1 SGHRS and CDR2 YFSETQ. Here the CDR3 reads CASSLGDTNNEQFF. The CDR3 DNA follows: TGCGCCAGCAGCTTGGGGGACACTAACAATGAGCAGTTCTTC.

This clonotype was counted only a few times. The J gene is TRBJ1-1, the V gene TRBV10-3; D unresolved. The CDR3 is 13 amino acids. Germline values: CDR1 ENHRY, CDR2 SYGVKD. V was clipped by 0 bases and J by 4 bases, with 6 bases between them. The CDR3 DNA reads TGTGCCATCAGTGAGTCTGGGTCCACTGAAGCTTTCTTT. Translation: CAISESGSTEAFF.

This clonotype came up a few times. This chain uses TRBV5-1 with TRBJ2-2; D is unresolved. The CDR3 covers 17 residues. The ends were cut back, 3 bases at V and 1 base at J, with 16 bases in the middle. Looked up from germline, CDR1 is SGHRS and CDR2 is YFSETQ. The CDR3 bases are TGCGCCAGCAGCTACCCTACATTAGGAGAGAACACCGGGGAGCTGTTTTTT. This encodes CASSYPTLGENTGELFF. The full variable domain, its missing parts supplied by reference TRBV5-1 and TRBJ2-2, is KAGVTQTPRYLIKTRGQQVTLSCSPISGHRSVSWYQQTPGQGLQFLFEYFSETQRNKGNFPGRFSGRQFSNSRSEMNVSTLELGDSALYLCASSYPTLGENTGELFFGEGSRLTVL.

The chain is built from TRBV7-9 and TRBJ1-1; D is undetermined. The ends were cut back, 5 bases at V and 12 bases at J, with 7 bases in the middle. This CDR3 has 9 amino acids. The germline V gene encodes CDR1 SEHNR and CDR2 FQNEAQ (reference sequence). CDR3 coding DNA: TGTGCCAGCAGCCCCCCAACTTTCTTT. This gives the protein CASSPPTFF.

The chain has TRBV6-5 and TRBJ2-1; TRBD1 might be the D (6 bases). Germline assignment: CDR1 MNHEY and CDR2 SVGAGI. Trimming stripped 5 bases from V and 5 bases from J, with 13 bases between. CDR3 length: 14 residues. The chain's CDR3 is CASSRTVHDNEQFF. The CDR3 nucleotides read TGTGCCAGCAGTCGGACAGTACATGACAATGAGCAGTTCTTC.

V gene TRBV27 combines with J gene TRBJ2-5; perhaps TRBD2 as D (5 bases). The CDR3 length is 15 residues. Per the germline V gene, CDR1 is MNHEY and CDR2 is SMNVEV (reference sequence). Trimming pared 5 bases from V and 5 bases from J, leaving 18 bases between. This chain's CDR3 is CASSVRAVRGETQYF. As DNA, the CDR3 is TGTGCCAGCAGTGTCCGGGCCGTAAGAGGGGAGACCCAGTACTTC.

The J gene is TRBJ2-1, the V gene TRBV14; possibly TRBD1 or TRBD2 for D (6 bases each). Trimming removed 2 bases from V and 4 bases from J, with 12 bases in between. Germline CDR1 SGHDN, CDR2 FVKESK. This CDR3 contains 15 residues. The CDR3 sequence: CASSQRGLGYNEQFF. CDR3 nucleotides: TGTGCCAGCAGCCAACGGGGGCTCGGATACAATGAGCAGTTCTTC.

V gene TRBV5-6 combines with J gene TRBJ2-1; 9 nucleotides agree with TRBD2. J gave up 3 bases and V 8 bases, and 12 bases lay outside the gene matches. Germline assignment: CDR1 SGHDT and CDR2 YYEEEE. CDR3 length: 16 residues. The CDR3 DNA is TGTGCCAGTAGCATTCCGGGGACTAGCCTCTACAATGAGCAGTTCTTC. Translation: CASSIPGTSLYNEQFF.

This chain uses TRBV2 with TRBJ1-2, with D perhaps matching TRBD1 (6 bases). Trimming pared 2 bases from V and 1 base from J, leaving 17 bases between. Germline V gene data show CDR1 as SNHLY and CDR2 as FYNNEI. This CDR3 comprises 17 residues. CDR3 DNA: TGTGCCAGCAGTGAAATCCCTTTGGGACAAGTTAACTATGGCTACACCTTC. It is translated as CASSEIPLGQVNYGYTF. Full variable domain (rest looked up from reference TRBV2 and TRBJ1-2): EPEVTQTPSHQVTQMGQEVILRCVPISNHLYFYWYRQILGQKVEFLVSFYNNEISEKSEIFDDQFSVERPDGSNFTLKIRSTKLEDSAMYFCASSEIPLGQVNYGYTFGSGTRLTVV.

This clonotype was detected a few times. CDR3 region: CASSFWGTHTGELFF. CDR3 DNA sequence: TGTGCCAGCAGCTTTTGGGGAACGCACACCGGGGAGCTGTTTTTT. V is TRBV13 and J is TRBJ2-2; no reliable D call. Trimming left V 3 bases short and J 3 bases short, with 11 bases between. The CDR3 covers 15 residues. Per germline, CDR1 PRHDT and CDR2 FYEKMQ (reference sequence).

The table lists this clonotype with a few counts. The chain is built from TRBV12-3 or TRBV12-4 and TRBJ2-3, with 7 bases identical to TRBD1. The CDR3 runs 16 residues. The ends lost 8 bases at V and 3 bases at J; junction bases unmatched: 14. CDR3 region: CASSDFSGQHTDTQYF. CDR3 DNA: TGTGCCAGCTCGGACTTCTCGGGACAGCATACAGATACGCAGTATTTT.

The chain combines TRBV12-3 or TRBV12-4 with TRBJ2-7; no definite D call. V was cut by 5 bases and J by 0 bases, with 14 bases left in between. The CDR3 is 15 amino acids. CDR3 protein: CASSGVVGHSYEQYF. DNA of the CDR3: TGTGCCAGCAGTGGAGTCGTTGGCCACTCCTACGAGCAGTACTTC.